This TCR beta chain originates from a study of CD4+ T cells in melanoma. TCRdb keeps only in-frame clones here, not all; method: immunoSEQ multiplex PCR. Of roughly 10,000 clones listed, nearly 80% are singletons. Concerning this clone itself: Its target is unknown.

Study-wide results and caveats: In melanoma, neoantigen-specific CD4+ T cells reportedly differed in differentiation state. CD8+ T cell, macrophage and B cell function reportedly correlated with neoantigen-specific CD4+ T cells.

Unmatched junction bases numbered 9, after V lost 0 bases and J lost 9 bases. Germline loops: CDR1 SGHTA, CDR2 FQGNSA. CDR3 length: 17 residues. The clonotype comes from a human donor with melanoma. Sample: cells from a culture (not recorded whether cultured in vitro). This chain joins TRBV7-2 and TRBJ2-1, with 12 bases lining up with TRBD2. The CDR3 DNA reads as TGTGCCAGCAGCTTAGCCTCCGGGACTAGCGGGTTGGTTGAGCAGTTCTTC. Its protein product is CASSLASGTSGLVEQFF.